Listed below are T cell receptor beta chains from one sample, sequenced in a study of blood T cells in healthy people across ages. MiXCR, applied by TCRdb to the 5' RACE reads, yields one record per CDR3 protein. Of hundreds of thousands of distinct CDR3 sequences listed, roughly 50% were seen once; the top ten hold roughly two fifths. Input material: blood. These receptors were taken from a man older than 75 in good health. Both conserved end residues are part of each CDR3. The order of the fields is D gene, clone size, J gene, V gene, CDR3 DNA, CDR3 protein. D genes are given only for firm matches. Size values are once, few and many counts, or a class for expanded clones, and some rows have none.

d_call: TRBD2; clone_size: NA; j_call: TRBJ2-3; v_call: TRBV27; cdr3_nt: TGTGCCAGCGGTCTCGTGGGGGGGGATACGCAGTATTTT; cdr3_aa: CASGLVGGDTQYF
d_call: NA; clone_size: once; j_call: TRBJ1-1; v_call: TRBV5-1; cdr3_nt: TGCGCCAGCAGTTCCAACGTCGGAGGGACTGAAGCTTTCTTT; cdr3_aa: CASSSNVGGTEAFF
d_call: TRBD1; clone_size: NA; j_call: TRBJ2-6; v_call: TRBV5-1; cdr3_nt: TGCGCCAGCAGCAGGGGGCCCACCCAAACGTCTGGGGCCAACGTCCTGACTTTC; cdr3_aa: CASSRGPTQTSGANVLTF
d_call: NA; clone_size: NA; j_call: TRBJ2-5; v_call: TRBV9; cdr3_nt: TGTGCCAGCAGCCGCACGGTGGGGGGTGATGAGCAGTACTTC; cdr3_aa: CASSRTVGGDEQYF
d_call: TRBD2; clone_size: NA; j_call: TRBJ2-5; v_call: TRBV15; cdr3_nt: TGTGCCACCAGCAGAAAGCTAGCGGGGCGAATGGCAGAGACCCAGTACTTC; cdr3_aa: CATSRKLAGRMAETQYF
d_call: NA; clone_size: once; j_call: TRBJ1-1; v_call: TRBV29-1; cdr3_nt: TGCAGCGTCAAACTCCAACAATCCCTGAACACTGAAGCTTTCTTT; cdr3_aa: CSVKLQQSLNTEAFF
d_call: NA; clone_size: NA; j_call: TRBJ2-1; v_call: TRBV7-9; cdr3_nt: TGTGCCAGCAGCTTGACACACAATGAGCAGTTCTTC; cdr3_aa: CASSLTHNEQFF
d_call: TRBD2; clone_size: NA; j_call: TRBJ2-1; v_call: TRBV29-1; cdr3_nt: TGCAGCGTTGAGTCTAGCGGGAGAATCAATGAGCAGTTCTTC; cdr3_aa: CSVESSGRINEQFF
d_call: NA; clone_size: NA; j_call: TRBJ2-7; v_call: TRBV12-3/TRBV12-4; cdr3_nt: TGTGCCAGCAGCACTAGCCTCCTTGGCGAGCAGTACTTC; cdr3_aa: CASSTSLLGEQYF
d_call: TRBD1; clone_size: NA; j_call: TRBJ1-2; v_call: TRBV20-1; cdr3_nt: TGCAGTGCTCTCCTCCCGACAGGGGGTAGTTACTATGGCTACACCTTC; cdr3_aa: CSALLPTGGSYYGYTF
d_call: NA; clone_size: NA; j_call: TRBJ2-7; v_call: TRBV5-1; cdr3_nt: TGCGCCAGCAGCTTGGGCATTTTTCGGGTGGGAAGATCCTACGAGCAGTACTTC; cdr3_aa: CASSLGIFRVGRSYEQYF
d_call: NA; clone_size: few; j_call: TRBJ2-6; v_call: TRBV20-1; cdr3_nt: TGCAGTGCTCACGGGGCATTCTCCTCTGGGGCCAACGTCCTGACTTTC; cdr3_aa: CSAHGAFSSGANVLTF
d_call: TRBD1; clone_size: NA; j_call: TRBJ2-7; v_call: TRBV13; cdr3_nt: TGTGCCAGCAGCACATACGGACAGGGAAGCGAGCAGTACTTC; cdr3_aa: CASSTYGQGSEQYF
d_call: NA; clone_size: NA; j_call: TRBJ2-3; v_call: TRBV7-3; cdr3_nt: TGTGCCAGCAGGAAGGGGGGAGGCACAGATACGCAGTATTTT; cdr3_aa: CASRKGGGTDTQYF
d_call: TRBD2; clone_size: NA; j_call: TRBJ2-5; v_call: TRBV20-1; cdr3_nt: TGCAGTGCGTTCTCGGGACTAGTAGGGGAGACCCAGTACTTC; cdr3_aa: CSAFSGLVGETQYF
d_call: NA; clone_size: NA; j_call: TRBJ2-1; v_call: TRBV5-1; cdr3_nt: TGCGCCAGCAGCTCCCGAGGGCGGGGCTCCTACAATGAGCAGTTCTTC; cdr3_aa: CASSSRGRGSYNEQFF
d_call: NA; clone_size: NA; j_call: TRBJ1-1; v_call: TRBV5-1; cdr3_nt: TGCGCCAGCAGCAGTGGAACCACTGAAGCTTTCTTT; cdr3_aa: CASSSGTTEAFF